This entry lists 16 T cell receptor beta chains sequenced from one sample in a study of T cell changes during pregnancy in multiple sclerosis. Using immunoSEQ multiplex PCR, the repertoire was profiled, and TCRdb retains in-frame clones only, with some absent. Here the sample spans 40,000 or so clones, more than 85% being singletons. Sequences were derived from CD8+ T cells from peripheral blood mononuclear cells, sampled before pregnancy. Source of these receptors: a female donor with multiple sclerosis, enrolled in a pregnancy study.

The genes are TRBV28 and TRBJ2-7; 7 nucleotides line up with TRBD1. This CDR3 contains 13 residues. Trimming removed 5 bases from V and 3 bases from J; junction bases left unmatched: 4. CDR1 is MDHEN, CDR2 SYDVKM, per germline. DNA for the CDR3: TGTGCCAGCAGTGGGACAGAGAGCTACGAGCAGTACTTC. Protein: CASSGTESYEQYF.

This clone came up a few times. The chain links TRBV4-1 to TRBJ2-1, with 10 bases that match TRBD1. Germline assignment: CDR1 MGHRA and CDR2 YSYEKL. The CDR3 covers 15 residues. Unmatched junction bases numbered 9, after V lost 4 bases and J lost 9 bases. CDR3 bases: TGCGCCAGCAGCCCGCCCGGACAGGGGGACATTGAGCAGTTCTTC. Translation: CASSPPGQGDIEQFF.

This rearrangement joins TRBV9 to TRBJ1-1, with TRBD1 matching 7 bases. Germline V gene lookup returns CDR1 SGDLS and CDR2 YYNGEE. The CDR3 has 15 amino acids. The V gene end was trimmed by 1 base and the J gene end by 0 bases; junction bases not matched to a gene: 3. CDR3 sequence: CASSVRDRVNTEAFF. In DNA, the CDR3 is TGTGCCAGCAGCGTACGAGACAGGGTGAACACTGAAGCTTTCTTT.

The CDR3 DNA sequence: TGTGCCAGCAGTGGTAGCGGGAGTGACTACGAGCAGTACTTC. Translating it yields CASSGSGSDYEQYF. J is TRBJ2-7 and V is TRBV6-1; TRBD2 aligns across 9 bases. The CDR3 sequence is 14 residues long. The ends lost 4 bases at V and 3 bases at J; junction bases unmatched: 4. Germline lookup yields CDR1 MNHNS and CDR2 SASEGT.

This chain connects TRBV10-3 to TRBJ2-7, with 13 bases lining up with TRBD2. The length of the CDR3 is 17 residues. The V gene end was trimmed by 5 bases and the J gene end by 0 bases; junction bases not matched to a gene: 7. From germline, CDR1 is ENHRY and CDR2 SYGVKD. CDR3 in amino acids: CAISSTSGGGDSYEQYF. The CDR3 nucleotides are TGTGCCATCAGTTCCACTAGCGGGGGGGGAGACTCCTACGAGCAGTACTTC.

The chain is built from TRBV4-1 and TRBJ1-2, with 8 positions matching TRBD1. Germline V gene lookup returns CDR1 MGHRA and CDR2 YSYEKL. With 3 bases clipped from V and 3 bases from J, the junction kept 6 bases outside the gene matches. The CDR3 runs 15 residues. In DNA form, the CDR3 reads TGCGCCAGCAGCCATCTTCCAGGGGGCGACTATGGCTACACCTTC. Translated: CASSHLPGGDYGYTF.

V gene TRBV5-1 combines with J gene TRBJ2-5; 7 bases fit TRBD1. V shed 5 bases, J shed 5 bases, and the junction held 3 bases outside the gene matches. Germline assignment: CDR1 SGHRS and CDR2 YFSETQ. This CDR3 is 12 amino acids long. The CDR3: CASRQGRETQYF. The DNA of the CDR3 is TGCGCCAGCAGACAGGGGCGGGAGACCCAGTACTTC.

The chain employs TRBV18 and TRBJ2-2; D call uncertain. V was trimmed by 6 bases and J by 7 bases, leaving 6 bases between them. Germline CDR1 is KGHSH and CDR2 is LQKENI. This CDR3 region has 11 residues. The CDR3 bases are TGTGCCAGCTCCTCCGGCGGGGAGCTGTTTTTT. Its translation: CASSSGGELFF.

The CDR3 sequence is CSGLTGNNEQFF. The CDR3 bases are TGCAGCGGCCTAACGGGAAACAATGAGCAGTTCTTC. The rearrangement uses TRBV29-1 and TRBJ2-1; maybe TRBD2 (5 bases). Between the trimmed V and J ends, which lost 7 bases and 5 bases, there was a span of 12 bases. CDR1 and CDR2 (germline): SQVTM, ANQGSEA. CDR3 length equals 12 residues.

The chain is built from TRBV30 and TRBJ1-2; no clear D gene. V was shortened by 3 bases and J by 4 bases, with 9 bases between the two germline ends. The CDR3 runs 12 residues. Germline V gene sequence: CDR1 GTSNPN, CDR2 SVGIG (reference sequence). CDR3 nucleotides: TGTGCCTGGAGAGATCTCGGCTATGGCTACACCTTC. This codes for CAWRDLGYGYTF.

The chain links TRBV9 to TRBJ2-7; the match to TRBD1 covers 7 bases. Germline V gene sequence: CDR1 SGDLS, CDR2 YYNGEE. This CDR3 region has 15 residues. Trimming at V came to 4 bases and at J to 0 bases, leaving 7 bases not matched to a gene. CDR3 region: CASSPEGQSSYEQYF. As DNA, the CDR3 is TGTGCCAGCAGCCCCGAGGGACAGAGCTCCTACGAGCAGTACTTC.

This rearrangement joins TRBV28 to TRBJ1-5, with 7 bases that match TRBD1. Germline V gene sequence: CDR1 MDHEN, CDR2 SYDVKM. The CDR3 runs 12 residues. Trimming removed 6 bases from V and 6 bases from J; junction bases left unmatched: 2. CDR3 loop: CASSTGAQPQHF. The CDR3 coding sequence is TGTGCCAGCAGCACAGGGGCTCAGCCCCAGCATTTT.

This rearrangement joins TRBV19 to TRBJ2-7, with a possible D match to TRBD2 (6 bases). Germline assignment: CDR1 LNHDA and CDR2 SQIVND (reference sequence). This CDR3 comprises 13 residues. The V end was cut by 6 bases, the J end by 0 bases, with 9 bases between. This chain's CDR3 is CASRAGSSYEQYF. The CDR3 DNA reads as TGTGCCAGTAGGGCGGGGAGCTCCTACGAGCAGTACTTC.

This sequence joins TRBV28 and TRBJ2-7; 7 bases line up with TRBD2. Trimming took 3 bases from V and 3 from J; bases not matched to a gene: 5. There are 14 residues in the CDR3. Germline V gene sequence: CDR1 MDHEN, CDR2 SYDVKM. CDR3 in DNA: TGTGCCAGCAGTTTTGGGGGGGAAGGCTACGAGCAGTACTTC. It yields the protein CASSFGGEGYEQYF.

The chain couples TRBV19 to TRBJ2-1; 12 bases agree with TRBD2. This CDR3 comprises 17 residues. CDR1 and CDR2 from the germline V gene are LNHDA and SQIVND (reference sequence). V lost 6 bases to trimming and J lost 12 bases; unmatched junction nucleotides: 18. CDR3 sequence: CASRTGTSGPPPYGQFF. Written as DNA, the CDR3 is TGTGCCAGTAGAACCGGGACTAGCGGGCCCCCCCCCTACGGGCAGTTCTTC.

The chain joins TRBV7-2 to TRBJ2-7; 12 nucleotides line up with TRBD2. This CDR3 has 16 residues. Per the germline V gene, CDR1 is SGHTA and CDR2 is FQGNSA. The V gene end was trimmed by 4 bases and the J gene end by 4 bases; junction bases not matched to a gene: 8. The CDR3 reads CASSSSSGRASYEQYF. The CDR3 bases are TGTGCCAGCAGCTCGTCTAGCGGGAGGGCGAGTTACGAGCAGTACTTC. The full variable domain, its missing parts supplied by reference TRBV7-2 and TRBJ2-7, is GAGVSQSPSNKVTEKGKDVELRCDPISGHTALYWYRQSLGQGLEFLIYFQGNSAPDKSGLPSDRFSAERTGGSVSTLTIQRTQQEDSAVYLCASSSSSGRASYEQYFGPGTRLTVT.